The rows below give T cell receptor beta chains drawn from one sample of a study of cytomegalovirus exposure and HLA in healthy donors. Sequencing used immunoSEQ multiplex PCR; TCRdb keeps in-frame clones, though not all of them. This sample has some 150,000 clones, with more than 70% found just once. The material sequenced was PBMCs. The receptors derive from a middle-aged man in good health and CMV-seropositive. The CDR3 runs from the conserved cysteine through the conserved F or W. The D gene is left open where the match is weak. Size tells how often a clone was seen (once, few, many) or the class of an expanded clone, and some rows leave it out.

j_call: TRBJ1-6
v_call: TRBV6-5
d_call: .
clone_size: .
cdr3_nt: TGTGCCAGCTCCCTGGGCGAAAGGTCACCCCTCCACTTT
cdr3_aa: CASSLGERSPLHF

j_call: TRBJ2-6
v_call: TRBV5-4
d_call: TRBD1
clone_size: .
cdr3_nt: TGTGCCAGCAGCTCGGGGACAGGACGGTCTGGGGCCAACGTCCTGACTTTC
cdr3_aa: CASSSGTGRSGANVLTF

j_call: TRBJ2-7
v_call: TRBV6-5
d_call: TRBD2
clone_size: few
cdr3_nt: TGTGCCAGCAGTTACAGGGAATGGGGGGGCTACGAGCAGTACTTC
cdr3_aa: CASSYREWGGYEQYF

j_call: TRBJ2-7
v_call: TRBV7-2
d_call: TRBD1
clone_size: .
cdr3_nt: TGTGCCAGCAGCTTAGATCCCAGGGGGCTTTACGAGCAGTACTTC
cdr3_aa: CASSLDPRGLYEQYF

j_call: TRBJ1-5
v_call: TRBV7-8
d_call: .
clone_size: once
cdr3_nt: TGTGCCAGCAGCTTACAGGGTCTTAGCAATCAGCCCCAGCATTTT
cdr3_aa: CASSLQGLSNQPQHF

j_call: TRBJ2-7
v_call: TRBV7-2
d_call: TRBD2
clone_size: .
cdr3_nt: TGTGCCAGCAGCTTAGCGCAAGTCCCGGGACTAGACGAGCAGTACTTC
cdr3_aa: CASSLAQVPGLDEQYF

j_call: TRBJ2-1
v_call: TRBV7-8
d_call: .
clone_size: .
cdr3_nt: TGTGCCAGCAGTTCTATCGGACTGACCTACAATGAGCAGTTCTTC
cdr3_aa: CASSSIGLTYNEQFF

j_call: TRBJ2-7
v_call: TRBV7-9
d_call: .
clone_size: .
cdr3_nt: TGTTCCAGCAGCCTGGGGGGGGTCAGGGGGCGCGTACACGAGCAGTACTTC
cdr3_aa: CSSSLGGVRGRVHEQYF

j_call: TRBJ2-5
v_call: TRBV29-1
d_call: .
clone_size: .
cdr3_nt: TGCAGCGTTGGGAGGTCTTACCAAGAGACCCAGTACTTC
cdr3_aa: CSVGRSYQETQYF

j_call: TRBJ2-7
v_call: TRBV11-2
d_call: TRBD1
clone_size: .
cdr3_nt: TGTGCCAGCAGCTTAGATGGGACAGGGTTCGACGAGCAGTACTTC
cdr3_aa: CASSLDGTGFDEQYF

j_call: TRBJ2-4
v_call: TRBV4-1
d_call: .
clone_size: few
cdr3_nt: TGCGCCAGCAGCCCCCCCCGCGGGCCGCGGGGCATTCAGTACTTC
cdr3_aa: CASSPPRGPRGIQYF

j_call: TRBJ2-3
v_call: TRBV9
d_call: .
clone_size: .
cdr3_nt: TGTGCCAGCAGCGTAACCTACAGCACAGATACGCAGTATTTT
cdr3_aa: CASSVTYSTDTQYF

j_call: TRBJ2-1
v_call: TRBV4-2
d_call: TRBD1
clone_size: .
cdr3_nt: TGTGCCAGCAGCCCCGTGGACAGGGGCGGGAATGAGCAGTTCTTC
cdr3_aa: CASSPVDRGGNEQFF

j_call: TRBJ1-2
v_call: TRBV5-6
d_call: TRBD1
clone_size: once
cdr3_nt: TGTGCCAGCAGCTTGGATTTAGGGGGCTTTGGCTACACCTTC
cdr3_aa: CASSLDLGGFGYTF

j_call: TRBJ1-1
v_call: TRBV11-3
d_call: .
clone_size: .
cdr3_nt: TGTGCCAGCAGCTTAATGGGGGGTTTTGAAGCTTTCTTT
cdr3_aa: CASSLMGGFEAFF

j_call: TRBJ2-6
v_call: TRBV19
d_call: .
clone_size: .
cdr3_nt: TGTGCCAGTAGTGCCCCGGGGACTGGGGCCAACGTCCTGACTTTC
cdr3_aa: CASSAPGTGANVLTF

j_call: TRBJ2-3
v_call: TRBV2
d_call: TRBD2
clone_size: .
cdr3_nt: TGTGCCAGCAGTGTAGAGGGACTAGTTTCGGATACGCAGTATTTT
cdr3_aa: CASSVEGLVSDTQYF

j_call: TRBJ2-7
v_call: TRBV6-5
d_call: .
clone_size: few
cdr3_nt: TGTGCCAGCAGTTACCGAGGGGAGCAGTACTTC
cdr3_aa: CASSYRGEQYF

j_call: TRBJ1-1
v_call: TRBV5-1
d_call: .
clone_size: .
cdr3_nt: TGCGCCAGCAGCGCCGGACAGAATTTTATGAACACTGAAGCTTTCTTT
cdr3_aa: CASSAGQNFMNTEAFF

j_call: TRBJ1-1
v_call: TRBV4-2
d_call: .
clone_size: few
cdr3_nt: TGTGCCAGCAGCCAAGAGGTAGATGAAGCTTTCTTT
cdr3_aa: CASSQEVDEAFF

j_call: TRBJ2-5
v_call: TRBV11-1
d_call: TRBD1
clone_size: .
cdr3_nt: TGTGCCAGCAGCTTCGGGACAGGGGAGTGGGAGACCCAGTACTTC
cdr3_aa: CASSFGTGEWETQYF

j_call: TRBJ2-5
v_call: TRBV7-9
d_call: .
clone_size: .
cdr3_nt: TGTGCCAGCAGCTTAGGACAGGGAGGGACCCAGTACTTC
cdr3_aa: CASSLGQGGTQYF

j_call: TRBJ2-4
v_call: TRBV5-1
d_call: .
clone_size: .
cdr3_nt: TGCGCCAGCAGCTTGGACTTAGCCAAAAACATTCAGTACTTC
cdr3_aa: CASSLDLAKNIQYF

j_call: TRBJ2-7
v_call: TRBV6-5
d_call: .
clone_size: .
cdr3_nt: TGTGCCAGCAGTATCACGGGGACTGAGCAGTACTTC
cdr3_aa: CASSITGTEQYF

j_call: TRBJ1-4
v_call: TRBV6-1
d_call: .
clone_size: few
cdr3_nt: TGTGCCAGCAGTGAAGCGTGGGGAGCAACTAATGAAAAACTGTTTTTT
cdr3_aa: CASSEAWGATNEKLFF

j_call: TRBJ2-2
v_call: TRBV7-6
d_call: TRBD1
clone_size: .
cdr3_nt: TGTGCCAGCAGGACGGGAACAGGGGGGAACGGGGAGCTGTTTTTT
cdr3_aa: CASRTGTGGNGELFF

j_call: TRBJ2-7
v_call: TRBV6-4
d_call: .
clone_size: .
cdr3_nt: TGTGCCAGCAGTGACTCAGACAGGGAGGTTTACGAGCAGTACTTC
cdr3_aa: CASSDSDREVYEQYF

j_call: TRBJ2-7
v_call: TRBV18
d_call: TRBD2
clone_size: .
cdr3_nt: TGTGCCAGCTCACCCCCTCGGGGGGGCGAGGCTGGACAGTACTTC
cdr3_aa: CASSPPRGGEAGQYF

j_call: TRBJ2-1
v_call: TRBV14
d_call: .
clone_size: few
cdr3_nt: TGTGCCAGCAGCCGCCTGGGCAGTTACAATGAGCAGTTCTTC
cdr3_aa: CASSRLGSYNEQFF

j_call: TRBJ2-2
v_call: TRBV13
d_call: TRBD2
clone_size: .
cdr3_nt: TGTGCCAGCAGCTTAGAAGCGGGGGTTAACACCGGGGAGCTGTTTTTT
cdr3_aa: CASSLEAGVNTGELFF

j_call: TRBJ2-7
v_call: TRBV7-2
d_call: .
clone_size: .
cdr3_nt: TGTGCCAGCAGCTTAGACAGAGGGTCATACGAGCAGTACTTC
cdr3_aa: CASSLDRGSYEQYF

j_call: TRBJ1-1
v_call: TRBV18
d_call: .
clone_size: .
cdr3_nt: TGTGCCAGCTCCGGTAATCAGGGAACCACTGAAGCTTTCTTT
cdr3_aa: CASSGNQGTTEAFF